This TCR beta chain stems from a study of cytomegalovirus exposure and HLA in healthy donors. The V gene lost 5 bases and the J gene lost 7 bases, with 17 bases spanning the gap. Germline CDR1 reads LNHDA; CDR2 reads SQIVND (reference sequence). CDR3 size: 15 residues. The donors gave bone marrow, and they were healthy. Use of 60 Vbeta and 13 Jbeta primers characterized the PCR. Sequencing was performed with immunoSEQ multiplex PCR; in TCRdb, only in-frame clones are kept and a portion is missing. Here the sample spans about 150,000 clones, less than 80% being singletons. To note about this clone: Its antigen is not identified.

Findings of the study overall: A likely sequencing artifact accounted for one observed cluster of highly shared sequence variants. In most subjects, TCR beta sequences reportedly gave accurate predictions of HLA-A and HLA-B alleles.

The chain recombines TRBV19 with TRBJ1-4; D is possibly TRBD1 (6 bases). The clonotype comes from a man aged 25-40 years in good health and CMV-seronegative. The sample comprised PBMCs. The CDR3 DNA sequence: TGTGCCAGTAGTCGCGGCGGGGGGGCGAGTGAAAAACTGTTTTTT. Translating it yields CASSRGGGASEKLFF.